These 23 T cell receptor beta chains originate from one sample sequenced in a study of siplizumab effects on memory and regulatory T cells. Only in-frame clones appear in the TCRdb table, and some are missing; sequencing was by immunoSEQ multiplex PCR. The sample lists around 100,000 clones, roughly nine tenths seen once, with about 1.1% in the top ten. Source material: CD4+ T cells sorted from blood. The receptors originated from a human donor in good health.

This chain's CDR3 is CASSLATGEKAFF. The CDR3 DNA reads TGTGCCAGCAGCTTAGCGACAGGCGAAAAAGCTTTCTTT. This sequence joins TRBV7-9 and TRBJ1-1; D might be TRBD1 (6 bases). Germline V gene data show CDR1 as SEHNR and CDR2 as FQNEAQ (reference sequence). The germline V and J ends were trimmed by 0 bases and 9 bases, with 11 bases remaining between them. The CDR3 sequence is 13 residues long.

This clone showed up just once. The chain joins TRBV5-1 to TRBJ2-1, with D perhaps matching TRBD1 (5 bases). The germline V gene encodes CDR1 SGHRS and CDR2 YFSETQ. V lost 5 bases and J 12 bases, leaving 12 bases between the germline ends. The CDR3 extends over 11 amino acids. The CDR3 DNA sequence: TGCGCCAGCAGGCTGCGACAGAGGCAGTTCTTC. Translating it yields CASRLRQRQFF.

The rearrangement links TRBV20-1 to TRBJ2-3; D uncertain. Trimming cost V 6 bases and J 2 bases, with 6 bases left between them. Germline CDR1 DFQATT, CDR2 SNEGSKA (reference sequence). This CDR3 contains 11 residues. The CDR3 protein is CSAGPTDTQYF. The CDR3 bases are TGCAGTGCCGGACCCACAGATACGCAGTATTTT.

This clone was seen only once. The chain recombines TRBV28 with TRBJ2-7, with 11 positions matching TRBD2. J lost 3 bases, V lost 2 bases, and 3 bases had no gene match. The CDR3 sequence is 15 residues long. Germline CDR1 MDHEN, CDR2 SYDVKM. The CDR3 DNA reads TGTGCCAGCAGTTTAGGTCTAGCGGGAGGCTACGAGCAGTACTTC. Protein product: CASSLGLAGGYEQYF. Variable domain in full (rest from reference TRBV28 and TRBJ2-7): DVKVTQSSRYLVKRTGEKVFLECVQDMDHENMFWYRQDPGLGLRLIYFSYDVKMKEKGDIPEGYSVSREKKERFSLILESASTNQTSMYLCASSLGLAGGYEQYFGPGTRLTVT.

The chain recombines TRBV27 with TRBJ2-5; TRBD2 matches 7 bases. After removal of 1 base from V and 5 bases from J, the junction contained 7 bases not matched to a gene. CDR1 and CDR2 (germline): MNHEY, SMNVEV (reference sequence). The CDR3 has 15 residues. This chain's CDR3 is CASSLWGGPGETQYF. The CDR3 DNA reads TGTGCCAGCAGTTTATGGGGGGGACCCGGCGAGACCCAGTACTTC.

The rearrangement joins TRBV11-3 to TRBJ2-5; D unclear. Trimming left V 5 bases short and J 4 bases short, with 17 bases between. This CDR3 has 15 residues. Germline CDR1 and CDR2: SGHNT and YENEEA. The DNA for the CDR3 is TGTGCCAGCAGCCCAGACGGGTTGGGTGCAGAGACCCAGTACTTC. Its protein product is CASSPDGLGAETQYF.

The chain uses TRBV5-6 and TRBJ2-5; D is uncertain. Trimming removed 5 bases from V and 5 bases from J, with 10 bases in between. This CDR3 is built from 12 residues. CDR1 is SGHDT, CDR2 YYEEEE, per germline. The CDR3 sequence is CASSSLRETQYF. Written as DNA, the CDR3 is TGTGCCAGCAGTTCTCTCCGGGAGACCCAGTACTTC. The full variable domain, completed using reference TRBV5-6 and TRBJ2-5, is DAGVTQSPTHLIKTRGQQVTLRCSPKSGHDTVSWYQQALGQGPQFIFQYYEEEERQRGNFPDRFSGHQFPNYSSELNVNALLLGDSALYLCASSSLRETQYFGPGTRLLVL.

The genes are TRBV5-4 and TRBJ2-7; D remains ambiguous. The V end was cut by 1 base, the J end by 0 bases, with 14 bases between. The CDR3 length is 16 residues. Looked up from germline, CDR1 is SGHNT and CDR2 is YYREEE (reference sequence). CDR3 DNA sequence: TGTGCCAGCAGCTTGCCTGGTGCGGTTAGCTCCTACGAGCAGTACTTC. The encoded protein is CASSLPGAVSSYEQYF.

The rearrangement uses TRBV28 and TRBJ2-7, with 9 positions matching TRBD1. The V gene end was trimmed by 6 bases and the J gene end by 5 bases; junction bases not matched to a gene: 8. This CDR3 is 14 amino acids long. Germline CDR1 is MDHEN and CDR2 is SYDVKM. CDR3 amino acids: CASREQGAPNEQYF. CDR3 bases: TGTGCCAGCAGGGAACAGGGGGCGCCTAACGAGCAGTACTTC.

The chain employs TRBV7-9 and TRBJ1-1; possibly TRBD1 for D (6 bases). CDR3 length: 14 residues. CDR1 SEHNR and CDR2 FQNEAQ come from the germline V gene (reference sequence). V gave up 2 bases and J gave up 4 bases, with 11 bases separating them. CDR3 sequence reads: CASSLIQGGTEAFF. CDR3 nucleotide sequence: TGTGCCAGCAGCTTAATACAGGGCGGCACTGAAGCTTTCTTT.

V usage is TRBV6-5 and J usage is TRBJ2-1; 12 bases align to TRBD2. CDR3 length equals 14 residues. Germline V gene sequence: CDR1 MNHEY, CDR2 SVGAGI. The V segment lost 8 bases and the J segment 2 bases; nucleotides outside the gene matches: 1. The CDR3 DNA reads as TGTGCCAGCGCTAGCGGGAGGGCCTACAATGAGCAGTTCTTC. Translation gives CASASGRAYNEQFF.

This clone is a singleton in its sample. The chain links TRBV4-1 to TRBJ1-4; no definite D call. V lost 0 bases and J 7 bases, leaving 3 bases between the germline ends. Per the germline V gene, CDR1 is MGHRA and CDR2 is YSYEKL. This CDR3 is built from 12 residues. CDR3 nucleotides: TGCGCCAGCAGCCAAGACGGTGAAAAACTGTTTTTT. Its translation: CASSQDGEKLFF.

The chain combines TRBV2 with TRBJ2-7; D perhaps matches TRBD2 (5 bases). The CDR3 sequence is 16 residues long. V was shortened by 8 bases and J by 0 bases, with 20 bases between the two germline ends. Germline CDR1 and CDR2: SNHLY and FYNNEI. CDR3 residues: CASLEESGGHSYEQYF. CDR3 in DNA: TGTGCCAGCCTTGAGGAGTCAGGAGGCCACTCCTACGAGCAGTACTTC.

The chain combines TRBV2 with TRBJ1-2; 7 bases line up with TRBD1. The CDR3 has 16 amino acids. CDR1 is SNHLY and CDR2 is FYNNEI in the germline V gene. With 2 bases clipped from V and 3 bases from J, the junction kept 9 bases outside the gene matches. The CDR3 nucleotides read TGTGCCAGCAGTGAACATCCCCGACAGGGCGACTATGGCTACACCTTC. It is translated as CASSEHPRQGDYGYTF. Combining the CDR3 with reference TRBV2 and TRBJ1-2 gives the whole variable domain EPEVTQTPSHQVTQMGQEVILRCVPISNHLYFYWYRQILGQKVEFLVSFYNNEISEKSEIFDDQFSVERPDGSNFTLKIRSTKLEDSAMYFCASSEHPRQGDYGYTFGSGTRLTVV.

The V and J genes are TRBV7-6 and TRBJ2-1, with TRBD1 matching over 9 bases. Germline CDR1 reads SGHVS; CDR2 reads FNYEAQ. V shed 5 bases and J 6 bases; nucleotides not matched to a gene: 11. There are 16 residues in the CDR3. The CDR3: CASSLPGQGLGNEQFF. In nucleotides, the CDR3 is TGTGCCAGCAGCCTCCCGGGACAGGGATTAGGCAATGAGCAGTTCTTC.

J is TRBJ2-3 and V is TRBV5-1, with D perhaps TRBD2 (5 bases). The CDR3 sequence is 17 residues long. Germline-derived CDR1 and CDR2 are SGHRS and YFSETQ. Trimming removed 3 bases from V and 0 bases from J, with 17 bases in between. CDR3 DNA: TGCGCCAGCAGCTCGACGCCCCGGGGATCGAGCACAGATACGCAGTATTTT. Its protein is CASSSTPRGSSTDTQYF.

The chain has TRBV25-1 and TRBJ2-5, with no clear D. V gave up 1 base and J gave up 2 bases, with 8 bases separating them. The CDR3 extends over 14 amino acids. CDR1 MGHDK and CDR2 SYGVNS come from the germline V gene. The CDR3 reads CASSEWTTQETQYF. Here the CDR3 DNA reads TGTGCCAGCAGTGAATGGACCACACAAGAGACCCAGTACTTC.

As for this clone: This sample includes further DNA sequences coding for the same CDR3. The V call is TRBV30, the J call TRBJ2-7; 7 positions match TRBD1. Per germline, CDR1 GTSNPN and CDR2 SVGIG (reference sequence). The CDR3 is 15 residues long. Germline trimming cut 3 bases from V and 2 bases from J; bases unmatched to any gene: 10. DNA for the CDR3: TGTGCCTGGAGCGAGGGACAGCTTTCCACCTACGAGCAGTACTTC. Translating gives CAWSEGQLSTYEQYF.

The gene calls are TRBV2 and TRBJ1-2; D gene uncertain. The CDR3 has 11 amino acids. Germline-derived CDR1 and CDR2 are SNHLY and FYNNEI. The V end lost 5 bases, the J end lost 8 bases, and 9 bases lay between the germline ends. The CDR3, as DNA: TGTGCCAGCAGTATCGAGCGCGGCTACACCTTC. It codes for CASSIERGYTF.

This rearrangement joins TRBV11-2 to TRBJ2-2; 10 bases line up with TRBD1. The CDR3 sequence is 16 residues long. With V trimmed by 2 bases and J by 5 bases, 5 bases remained unmatched. The germline V gene encodes CDR1 SGHAT and CDR2 FQNNGV. The CDR3 here is CASSLPRTGGTGELFF. CDR3 DNA sequence: TGTGCCAGCAGCTTACCTCGGACAGGGGGGACCGGGGAGCTGTTTTTT.

V usage is TRBV5-1 and J usage is TRBJ2-2, with D uncertain. Germline CDR1 SGHRS, CDR2 YFSETQ. V shed 5 bases and J shed 2 bases, with 7 bases lying between them. The length of the CDR3 is 13 residues. The CDR3 is CASRSYNTGELFF. CDR3 coding DNA: TGCGCCAGCAGGAGTTACAACACCGGGGAGCTGTTTTTT.

The V and J genes are TRBV5-1 and TRBJ1-1; 7 positions agree with TRBD1. The CDR3 has 16 amino acids. Germline V gene lookup returns CDR1 SGHRS and CDR2 YFSETQ. Trimming at V came to 0 bases and at J to 8 bases, leaving 13 bases not matched to a gene. This CDR3 reads CASSLGSDRLYGEAFF. CDR3 bases: TGCGCCAGCAGCTTGGGTTCGGACAGGCTGTATGGCGAAGCTTTCTTT.

The V and J genes are TRBV10-2 and TRBJ2-1; 9 nucleotides match TRBD2. The CDR3 runs 15 residues. Germline V gives CDR1 WSHSY, CDR2 SAAADI. After removal of 6 bases from V and 4 bases from J, the junction contained 7 bases not matched to a gene. This CDR3 reads CASRPLAGLYNEQFF. CDR3 bases: TGCGCCAGCAGACCTCTAGCGGGACTTTACAATGAGCAGTTCTTC.